The 7 T cell receptor beta chains given below trace back to one sample, sequenced in a study of blood T cell repertoires in COVID-19 (dated by TCRdb to about 2020). The library was built by means of the immunoSEQ multiplex PCR assay. TCRdb stores this immuneACCESS table with in-frame sequences only. Part of the clones is absent; in the studies checked, under half of the shortfall reflects unresolved V genes, and no reason is known for the rest. The sample yields 15,000 to 20,000 clones; 70% to 85% were counted once. The biggest ten clones account for roughly 5.5% of the sample. What was sequenced was peripheral blood. Receptor source: a human donor in a cohort sampled during active COVID-19.

This chain connects TRBV12-3 or TRBV12-4 to TRBJ1-1, with 8 bases that match TRBD1. The CDR3 is 12 residues long. The V and J ends lost 4 bases and 10 bases, in that order; junction bases with no gene match: 5. The CDR3 is CASSWTGSGAFF. DNA of the CDR3: TGTGCCAGCAGTTGGACAGGGTCGGGAGCTTTCTTT.

This chain joins TRBV7-2 and TRBJ2-7, with D maybe TRBD2 (7 bases). Germline V lookup: CDR1 SGHTA, CDR2 FQGNSA. The CDR3 spans 17 residues. Deletions cut 3 bases from V and 2 bases from J, with 20 bases between. The CDR3 spells CASSLVAGPGGTYEQYF. The CDR3 coding sequence is TGTGCCAGCAGCTTGGTAGCGGGCCCGGGGGGCACCTACGAGCAGTACTTC.

This chain connects TRBV11-2 to TRBJ2-7, with TRBD2 matching over 8 bases. This CDR3 has 19 amino acids. J was trimmed by 0 bases and V by 1 base; bases with no gene match: 14. CDR1 is SGHAT, CDR2 FQNNGV, per germline. CDR3 nucleotides: TGTGCCAGCAGCTTAGCGGGGGGGACGGGAGGTTTGAGCTCCTACGAGCAGTACTTC. Translated, it gives CASSLAGGTGGLSSYEQYF. The complete variable domain, with remaining parts taken from reference TRBV11-2 and TRBJ2-7, reads EAGVAQSPRYKIIEKRQSVAFWCNPISGHATLYWYQQILGQGPKLLIQFQNNGVVDDSQLPKDRFSAERLKGVDSTLKIQPAKLEDSAVYLCASSLAGGTGGLSSYEQYFGPGTRLTVT.

The V call is TRBV6-2 or TRBV6-3, the J call TRBJ2-1, with 14 bases lining up with TRBD2. The ends lost 2 bases at V and 1 base at J; junction bases unmatched: 10. The CDR3 runs 20 residues. Germline CDR1 MNHEY, CDR2 SVGEGT. The CDR3 bases are TGTGCCAGCAGTTACACACAGACTAGCGGGAGGGTTTGGTCCTACAATGAGCAGTTCTTC. The encoded protein is CASSYTQTSGRVWSYNEQFF.

This clone was observed once. The J gene is TRBJ1-5, the V gene TRBV15, with D uncertain. Deletions cut 5 bases from V and 6 bases from J, with 14 bases between. There are 14 residues in the CDR3. CDR1 is LNHNV and CDR2 is YYDKDF in the germline V gene (reference sequence). The CDR3 here is CATSPRMGSQPQHF. The CDR3 DNA reads as TGTGCCACCAGCCCCCGAATGGGGAGTCAGCCCCAGCATTTT. Supplemented by reference TRBV15 and TRBJ1-5, the full variable domain reads DAMVIQNPRYQVTQFGKPVTLSCSQTLNHNVMYWYQQKSSQAPKLLFHYYDKDFNNEADTPDNFQSRRPNTSFCFLDIRSPGLGDTAMYLCATSPRMGSQPQHFGDGTRLSIL.

This rearrangement joins TRBV6-5 to TRBJ2-3; no reliable D call. Germline CDR1 reads MNHEY; CDR2 reads SVGAGI. V shed 4 bases and J shed 1 base, with 6 bases lying between them. This CDR3 is built from 13 residues. In DNA form, the CDR3 reads TGTGCCAGCAGTTCGAGTGGCACAGATACGCAGTATTTT. This gives the protein CASSSSGTDTQYF.

The chain combines TRBV24-1 with TRBJ1-2, with 7 bases aligning to TRBD1. V lost 7 bases to trimming and J lost 8 bases; unmatched junction nucleotides: 9. Germline V gene data show CDR1 as KGHDR and CDR2 as SFDVKD. The CDR3 consists of 13 residues. The CDR3, as DNA: TGTGCCACCAGAGATACAGGGGCTGGGGGCTACACCTTC. Translation gives CATRDTGAGGYTF.